Listed here are 27 T cell receptor beta chains from one sample, sequenced in a study of identical twins. MiXCR, applied by TCRdb to the 5' RACE reads, yields one record per CDR3 protein. This table holds approximately 220,000 distinct CDR3 sequences, 6% to 8.5% found once. These data were also reused for a study on yellow fever vaccine responses in identical twins.

Specimen: CD8+ T cells sorted from blood. All receptors derive from a woman aged 18-35 years in good health.

CDR3 sequence: CASSPGGGGYTF. The CDR3 bases are TGTGCCAGCAGCCCTGGGGGTGGGGGCTACACCTTC. The gene calls are TRBV12-3 or TRBV12-4 and TRBJ1-2, with D possibly TRBD1 on 5 matching bases. Trimming pared 6 bases from V and 8 bases from J, leaving 13 bases between. The CDR3 is 12 residues long.

This clonotype was picked up a small number of times. The J gene is TRBJ2-7, the V gene TRBV25-1; D is possibly TRBD1 or TRBD2 (5 bases each). The CDR3 has 11 residues. Trimming shortened V by 8 bases and J by 4 bases, and 9 bases separated the two germline ends. The germline CDR1 and CDR2 sequences are MGHDK and SYGVNS. The CDR3 nucleotides are TGTGCCAGCCTTGAGGGGTACGAGCAGTACTTC. Residues: CASLEGYEQYF.

The gene calls are TRBV29-1 and TRBJ2-7; 13 bases agree with TRBD2. Germline CDR1 and CDR2: SQVTM and ANQGSEA. Trimming cost V 0 bases and J 4 bases; bases outside gene matches: 3. This CDR3 comprises 15 residues. CDR3 loop: CSVEDGTSGIYEQYF. CDR3 bases: TGCAGCGTTGAAGATGGGACTAGCGGGATTTACGAGCAGTACTTC.

This clonotype showed up just a few times. This chain connects TRBV20-1 to TRBJ1-6, with TRBD1 matching over 7 bases. Germline V gene lookup returns CDR1 DFQATT and CDR2 SNEGSKA (reference sequence). The trim removed 4 bases at V and 10 bases at J, leaving 10 bases unmatched. This CDR3 has 14 amino acids. The CDR3 nucleotides are TGCAGTGCTACTAACTGGACAGGTGCCTCACCCCTCCACTTT. Residues: CSATNWTGASPLHF.

The sample holds many counts of this clonotype. The rearrangement uses TRBV24-1 and TRBJ2-7, with D uncertain. The CDR3 sequence is 12 residues long. V was pared by 4 bases and J by 5 bases, with 8 bases between. Germline assignment: CDR1 KGHDR and CDR2 SFDVKD. In DNA form, the CDR3 reads TGTGCCACCAGTGACACGATTGACGAGCAGTACTTC. This codes for CATSDTIDEQYF.

This clonotype appeared a few times. The chain links TRBV27 to TRBJ2-1; TRBD2 matches at 8 bases. V trimming: 6 bases; J trimming: 6 bases; junction bases outside the gene matches: 10. CDR1 MNHEY and CDR2 SMNVEV come from the germline V gene (reference sequence). This CDR3 is built from 15 residues. The CDR3 spells CASSPGLGRGNEQFF. In DNA, the CDR3 is TGTGCCAGCAGCCCGGGACTAGGTAGGGGCAATGAGCAGTTCTTC.

This clonotype turned up a few times. The rearrangement links TRBV21-1 to TRBJ2-7; TRBD2, the D gene given by the table, was not confirmed from the DNA. TRBV21-1 counts as a pseudogene. The CDR3 extends over 17 amino acids. CDR3 bases: TGTGCCAGCAGCGCAGGACTAGCGGGGGGGCCTTCATACGAGCAGTACGTC. Translation: CASSAGLAGGPSYEQYV.

The gene calls are TRBV5-5 and TRBJ2-3, with D uncertain. Germline V CDR1 and CDR2: SGHKS, YYEKEE (reference sequence). With 7 bases removed from V and 2 bases from J, the gap between germline ends came to 8 bases. The CDR3 is 12 residues long. This chain's CDR3 is CASVDATDTQYF. CDR3 nucleotide sequence: TGTGCCAGCGTGGACGCCACAGATACGCAGTATTTT.

This chain joins TRBV16 and TRBJ2-1; D gene uncertain. Germline values: CDR1 KGHSY, CDR2 FQNENV. V lost 0 bases and J 4 bases, leaving 7 bases between the germline ends. The CDR3 is 14 amino acids. The CDR3 loop is CASSQSGGYNEQFF. The CDR3 coding sequence is TGTGCCAGCAGCCAATCTGGCGGTTACAATGAGCAGTTCTTC.

This clonotype was observed many times. This chain uses TRBV5-1 with TRBJ2-3; TRBD1 matches 7 bases. With V trimmed by 5 bases and J by 2 bases, 8 bases remained unmatched. The germline CDR1 and CDR2 sequences are SGHRS and YFSETQ. CDR3 length equals 15 residues. CDR3 in amino acids: CASRGTGQDTDTQYF. CDR3 in DNA: TGCGCCAGCAGAGGGACCGGACAGGACACAGATACGCAGTATTTT.

In this sample, this clonotype turned up many times. This chain joins TRBV7-8 and TRBJ2-1; the match to TRBD2 covers 9 bases. Germline CDR1 and CDR2: SGHVS and FQNEAQ. V lost 3 bases, J lost 6 bases, and 3 bases stayed unmatched. This CDR3 is 14 amino acids long. In DNA form, the CDR3 reads TGTGCCAGCAGCTTCCTAGCGGGAATCAATGAGCAGTTCTTC. Amino acids: CASSFLAGINEQFF.

The chain has TRBV3-1 and TRBJ1-1; weak D call: TRBD1 (6 bases). V dropped 4 bases and J dropped 0 bases, with 12 bases sitting between them. CDR3 size: 15 residues. Germline CDR1 is LGHDT and CDR2 is YNNKEL (reference sequence). The CDR3 nucleotides read TGTGCCAGCAGCCCCTACAGGGACATGAACACTGAAGCTTTCTTT. Translating gives CASSPYRDMNTEAFF. Combining the CDR3 with reference TRBV3-1 and TRBJ1-1 gives the whole variable domain DTAVSQTPKYLVTQMGNDKSIKCEQNLGHDTMYWYKQDSKKFLKIMFSYNNKELIINETVPNRFSPKSPDKAHLNLHINSLELGDSAVYFCASSPYRDMNTEAFFGQGTRLTVV.

The J gene is TRBJ1-5, the V gene TRBV6-5; D call uncertain. The germline V gene has CDR1 MNHEY and CDR2 SVGAGI. The CDR3 is 14 amino acids. V gave up 2 bases and J gave up 6 bases, with 11 bases separating them. The CDR3: CASSYSPGGQPQHF. In nucleotides, the CDR3 is TGTGCCAGCAGTTACAGCCCGGGTGGTCAGCCCCAGCATTTT.

This clonotype was counted only a few times. This rearrangement joins TRBV5-1 to TRBJ2-1, with 8 bases fitting TRBD2. V lost 1 base, J lost 3 bases, and 6 bases stayed unmatched. Per the germline V gene, CDR1 is SGHRS and CDR2 is YFSETQ. This CDR3 is 16 amino acids long. CDR3 sequence: CASSLNSGALYNEQFF. Written as DNA, the CDR3 is TGCGCCAGCAGCTTGAATAGCGGGGCTCTCTACAATGAGCAGTTCTTC.

The V call is TRBV5-1, the J call TRBJ2-3; 10 bases fit TRBD2. Trimming removed 1 base from V and 0 bases from J; junction bases left unmatched: 8. CDR3 length: 18 residues. Germline CDR1 is SGHRS and CDR2 is YFSETQ. The CDR3 sequence: CASSLYFSGGPSTDTQYF. In DNA form, the CDR3 reads TGCGCCAGCAGCTTGTATTTTAGCGGGGGGCCAAGCACAGATACGCAGTATTTT.

V and J are TRBV15 and TRBJ2-7, with D perhaps TRBD1 (6 bases). Germline V lookup: CDR1 LNHNV, CDR2 YYDKDF (reference sequence). This CDR3 comprises 16 residues. With 2 bases removed from V and 2 bases from J, the gap between germline ends came to 16 bases. This CDR3 reads CATSRRTGTNTYEQYF. For the CDR3, the DNA is TGTGCCACCAGCAGACGAACAGGGACCAATACCTACGAGCAGTACTTC. The variable domain in full, completed from reference TRBV15 and TRBJ2-7, reads DAMVIQNPRYQVTQFGKPVTLSCSQTLNHNVMYWYQQKSSQAPKLLFHYYDKDFNNEADTPDNFQSRRPNTSFCFLDIRSPGLGDTAMYLCATSRRTGTNTYEQYFGPGTRLTVT.

This clonotype was seen a few times. V gene TRBV2 combines with J gene TRBJ2-7; D is ambiguous. This CDR3 has 11 amino acids. V was trimmed by 6 bases and J by 5 bases, leaving 8 bases between them. Germline-derived CDR1 and CDR2 are SNHLY and FYNNEI. The CDR3 nucleotides read TGTGCCAGCAGGAAAAGTAACGAGCAGTACTTC. Its protein is CASRKSNEQYF. Based on the CDR3 plus reference TRBV2 and TRBJ2-7, the full variable domain is EPEVTQTPSHQVTQMGQEVILRCVPISNHLYFYWYRQILGQKVEFLVSFYNNEISEKSEIFDDQFSVERPDGSNFTLKIRSTKLEDSAMYFCASRKSNEQYFGPGTRLTVT.

A few counts support this clonotype. The rearrangement links TRBV14 to TRBJ2-1; 9 bases fit TRBD1. Germline CDR1 reads SGHDN; CDR2 reads FVKESK. The CDR3 extends over 15 amino acids. J gave up 9 bases and V 3 bases, and 9 bases lay outside the gene matches. The CDR3 region has the DNA TGTGCCAGCAGCCAGGGACAGGGTAGAGGGGGTGAGCAGTTCTTC. Protein: CASSQGQGRGGEQFF. Full variable domain (remainder filled in from reference TRBV14 and TRBJ2-1): EAGVTQFPSHSVIEKGQTVTLRCDPISGHDNLYWYRRVMGKEIKFLLHFVKESKQDESGMPNNRFLAERTGGTYSTLKVQPAELEDSGVYFCASSQGQGRGGEQFFGPGTRLTVL.

This clonotype was recorded many times. The CDR3 sequence is CASGIKGWVVEQFF. CDR3 nucleotides: TGTGCCAGCGGTATAAAGGGGTGGGTGGTTGAGCAGTTCTTC. The genes are TRBV12-3 or TRBV12-4 and TRBJ2-1; perhaps TRBD1 as D (5 bases). CDR3 size: 14 residues. The germline V and J ends were trimmed by 8 bases and 9 bases, with 20 bases remaining between them.

This clonotype was detected many times. The chain combines TRBV12-3 or TRBV12-4 with TRBJ2-5, with D possibly being TRBD2 (6 bases). The CDR3 loop spans 14 amino acids. Trimming shortened V by 1 base and J by 5 bases, and 11 bases separated the two germline ends. CDR3 in DNA: TGTGCCAGCAGTTTAGGCGGGACTGGCGAGACCCAGTACTTC. It yields the protein CASSLGGTGETQYF.

V gene TRBV12-3 or TRBV12-4 combines with J gene TRBJ1-4, with TRBD1 matching 9 bases. V trimming: 3 bases; J trimming: 8 bases; junction bases outside the gene matches: 4. This CDR3 contains 14 residues. The CDR3 nucleotides read TGTGCCAGCAGTTTTGGGACAGGGCGGGAAAAACTGTTTTTT. Translating gives CASSFGTGREKLFF.

About this clonotype itself: Because the CDR3's place on the DNA is in doubt, the DNA is left out and the CDR3 is given as listed by TCRdb. The genes are TRBV5-6 and TRBJ1-2; TRBD1 is the table's D call, not checked against the DNA. Looked up from germline, CDR1 is SGHDT and CDR2 is YYEEEE. The CDR3 spans 13 amino acids, including both terminal residues. The chain's CDR3 is CASSFGSGDGYTF.

This clonotype has more than one count but fewer than ten. The chain joins TRBV9 to TRBJ2-3; D not resolved. CDR1 SGDLS and CDR2 YYNGEE come from the germline V gene. The CDR3 is 16 residues long. Trimming removed 0 bases at V and 0 bases at J, with 11 bases between. Written as DNA, the CDR3 is TGTGCCAGCAGCGTAGTTACTCCTTCTAGCACAGATACGCAGTATTTT. Amino acid sequence: CASSVVTPSSTDTQYF.

The chain joins TRBV6-5 to TRBJ1-6, with D possibly matching TRBD1 (6 bases). Germline CDR1 is MNHEY and CDR2 is SVGAGI. Deletions cut 2 bases from V and 11 bases from J, with 13 bases between. The CDR3 is 14 residues long. CDR3 protein: CASSYGGPEAPLHF. For the CDR3, the DNA is TGTGCCAGCAGTTACGGGGGCCCAGAGGCACCCCTCCACTTT.

In this sample, this clonotype turned up a few times. This chain connects TRBV28 to TRBJ1-2; 10 nucleotides align to TRBD1. The CDR3 has 14 residues. Germline CDR1 reads MDHEN; CDR2 reads SYDVKM. V shed 5 bases and J 2 bases; nucleotides not matched to a gene: 2. CDR3 sequence: CASSGTGANYGYTF. DNA for the CDR3: TGTGCCAGCAGTGGGACAGGGGCGAACTATGGCTACACCTTC.

This clonotype occurred a few times. The gene calls are TRBV6-5 and TRBJ1-1; TRBD1 is a possible D gene (6 bases). The V end was cut by 4 bases, the J end by 0 bases, with 12 bases between. This CDR3 contains 15 residues. Germline V gene lookup returns CDR1 MNHEY and CDR2 SVGAGI. The CDR3: CASSWGGAMNTEAFF. CDR3 sequence (DNA): TGTGCCAGCAGTTGGGGGGGGGCCATGAACACTGAAGCTTTCTTT.

There are a few counts of this clonotype. The CDR3 nucleotides read TGTGCCAGTAGTATGATAGATAGCAATCAGCCCCAGCATTTT. Translating gives CASSMIDSNQPQHF. The gene calls are TRBV19 and TRBJ1-5, with unresolved D. CDR1 LNHDA and CDR2 SQIVND come from the germline V gene (reference sequence). V lost 3 bases to trimming and J lost 0 bases, with 6 bases between them. CDR3 length: 14 amino acids.